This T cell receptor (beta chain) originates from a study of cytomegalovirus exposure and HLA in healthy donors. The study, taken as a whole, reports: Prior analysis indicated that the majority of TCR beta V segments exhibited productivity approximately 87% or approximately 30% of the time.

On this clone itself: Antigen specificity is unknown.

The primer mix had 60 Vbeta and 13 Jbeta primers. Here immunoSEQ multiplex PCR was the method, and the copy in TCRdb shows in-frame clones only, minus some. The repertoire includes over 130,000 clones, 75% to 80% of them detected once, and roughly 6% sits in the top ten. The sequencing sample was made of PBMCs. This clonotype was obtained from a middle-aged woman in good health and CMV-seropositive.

As DNA, the CDR3 is TGTGCCAGTAGTAGATTCCCCCAGCGGACAGCTCTATCCGCCTACGCTGGAAACACCATATATTTT. Encoded protein: CASSRFPQRTALSAYAGNTIYF. The chain employs TRBV19 and TRBJ1-3, with D perhaps matching TRBD1 (6 bases). The V and J ends lost 4 bases and 2 bases respectively, with 33 bases between them. CDR3 length: 22 amino acids. Germline-derived CDR1 and CDR2 are LNHDA and SQIVND (reference sequence).